Following are 14 T cell receptor beta chains from one sample sequenced in a study of chemoradiotherapy in HPV16-positive cancers. Generated by immunoSEQ multiplex PCR, the TCRdb table keeps only in-frame clones and is missing some. This sample has fewer than 3,000 clones, with about 81% found just once. Here the sequenced sample was tumor tissue, taken from a patient who underwent chemoradiotherapy. Source of these receptors: a human donor with HPV-associated anogenital cancer.

This rearrangement joins TRBV6-4 to TRBJ2-3; D is unclear. This CDR3 contains 14 residues. Trimming left V 0 bases short and J 0 bases short, with 4 bases between. Germline V gene lookup returns CDR1 MRHNA and CDR2 SNTAGT. The CDR3 is CASSDSGSTDTQYF. In nucleotides, the CDR3 is TGTGCCAGCAGTGACTCTGGGAGCACAGATACGCAGTATTTT.

V and J are TRBV15 and TRBJ2-1; TRBD1 matches 9 bases. The CDR3 has 17 amino acids. V gave up 1 base and J gave up 4 bases; unmatched junction bases: 8. CDR1 LNHNV and CDR2 YYDKDF come from the germline V gene (reference sequence). The DNA for the CDR3 is TGTGCCACCAGCAGAGGGGGACAGGGTAGATCATACAATGAGCAGTTCTTC. Translated, it gives CATSRGGQGRSYNEQFF. The entire variable domain, with the rest obtained from reference TRBV15 and TRBJ2-1, is as follows: DAMVIQNPRYQVTQFGKPVTLSCSQTLNHNVMYWYQQKSSQAPKLLFHYYDKDFNNEADTPDNFQSRRPNTSFCFLDIRSPGLGDTAMYLCATSRGGQGRSYNEQFFGPGTRLTVL.

V and J are TRBV11-2 and TRBJ2-5; TRBD1 is a possible D gene (5 bases). V lost 4 bases, J lost 1 base, and 10 bases lay in between. Per germline, CDR1 SGHAT and CDR2 FQNNGV. The CDR3 has 14 residues. In DNA form, the CDR3 reads TGTGCCAGCAGCTCGTTTCAGGGCCAAGAGACCCAGTACTTC. Translated: CASSSFQGQETQYF.

This clone has only a few counts. The chain combines TRBV7-9 with TRBJ1-4; D remains ambiguous. The length of the CDR3 is 15 residues. Trimming removed 2 bases at V and 5 bases at J, with 12 bases between. The germline CDR1 and CDR2 sequences are SEHNR and FQNEAQ (reference sequence). The CDR3 sequence: CASSLLGGSNEKLFF. The CDR3 DNA reads TGTGCCAGCAGCTTACTGGGAGGGTCGAATGAAAAACTGTTTTTT.

This clone came up a few times. V and J are TRBV4-2 and TRBJ2-1; 9 nucleotides align to TRBD2. The junction had 8 bases not matched to a gene; V was cut back by 4 bases and J by 4 bases. Germline CDR1 and CDR2: LGHNA and YNFKEQ. The CDR3 is 16 residues long. Here the CDR3 reads CASSRPERGDYNEQFF. The CDR3 DNA follows: TGTGCCAGCAGCCGGCCGGAGCGGGGGGATTACAATGAGCAGTTCTTC.

Only a few counts were recorded for this clone. The chain combines TRBV11-2 with TRBJ2-2; 10 nucleotides line up with TRBD1. J was trimmed by 9 bases and V by 1 base; bases with no gene match: 5. CDR1 and CDR2 (germline): SGHAT, FQNNGV. The CDR3 extends over 15 amino acids. CDR3 sequence reads: CASSLGDRGIRELFF. CDR3 nucleotides: TGTGCCAGCAGCTTAGGGGACAGGGGTATCCGGGAGCTGTTTTTT.

The V call is TRBV11-3, the J call TRBJ1-5; 8 positions agree with TRBD1. Trimming at V came to 5 bases and at J to 3 bases, leaving 3 bases not matched to a gene. This CDR3 has 14 residues. Germline V CDR1 and CDR2: SGHNT, YENEEA. CDR3 nucleotides: TGTGCCAGCAGCCGGGACAGGAACAATCAGCCCCAGCATTTT. Its protein is CASSRDRNNQPQHF.

The gene calls are TRBV5-5 and TRBJ2-1; 11 nucleotides align to TRBD2. CDR3 size: 15 residues. Trimming at V came to 3 bases and at J to 9 bases, leaving 8 bases not matched to a gene. Germline CDR1 and CDR2: SGHKS and YYEKEE (reference sequence). In nucleotides, the CDR3 is TGTGCCAGCAGCTCTTTAGCGGGGGGGCTGGGTGAGCAGTTCTTC. Its translation: CASSSLAGGLGEQFF.

This chain connects TRBV2 to TRBJ1-2; 7 nucleotides match TRBD1. The germline V gene has CDR1 SNHLY and CDR2 FYNNEI. The J segment lost 4 bases and the V segment lost 7 bases, leaving 3 bases of the junction unmatched. The length of the CDR3 is 12 residues. The DNA for the CDR3 is TGTGCCAGCAAGCAGGGGGGCTATGGCTACACCTTC. Translation: CASKQGGYGYTF.

The chain couples TRBV27 to TRBJ2-2; the match to TRBD1 covers 10 bases. Germline V gene data show CDR1 as MNHEY and CDR2 as SMNVEV (reference sequence). With V trimmed by 3 bases and J by 4 bases, 5 bases remained unmatched. This CDR3 contains 16 residues. CDR3 in DNA: TGTGCCAGCAGTTTTGGACAGGGGGTTCTCACCGGGGAGCTGTTTTTT. It codes for CASSFGQGVLTGELFF.

The chain is built from TRBV25-1 and TRBJ2-5, with 7 bases that match TRBD2. Germline V CDR1 and CDR2: MGHDK, SYGVNS. CDR3 length equals 15 residues. Trimming at V came to 2 bases and at J to 2 bases, leaving 5 bases not matched to a gene. CDR3: CASSEGLAEQETQYF. For the CDR3, the DNA is TGTGCCAGCAGTGAAGGCCTAGCGGAACAAGAGACCCAGTACTTC.

This clone was found once. CDR3: CASSREGGSTDTQYF. In nucleotides, the CDR3 is TGCGCCAGCAGCCGAGAAGGGGGGAGCACAGATACGCAGTATTTT. The chain has TRBV4-3 and TRBJ2-3, with D perhaps being TRBD1 or TRBD2 (6 bases each). Germline V gene data show CDR1 as LGHNA and CDR2 as YSLEER. V lost 4 bases and J lost 0, with 11 bases in between. The CDR3 is 15 amino acids.

V is TRBV2 and J is TRBJ2-2, with no clear D. CDR1 SNHLY and CDR2 FYNNEI come from the germline V gene. This CDR3 has 15 residues. The germline V and J ends were trimmed by 10 bases and 4 bases, with 19 bases remaining between them. The chain's CDR3 is CATAAVRPITGELFF. The CDR3 bases are TGTGCCACCGCTGCGGTCCGACCCATCACCGGGGAGCTGTTTTTT.

This sequence joins TRBV4-3 and TRBJ1-2, with 11 bases lining up with TRBD1. CDR1 and CDR2 (germline): LGHNA, YSLEER. J gave up 7 bases and V 1 base, and 5 bases lay outside the gene matches. The CDR3 extends over 15 amino acids. For the CDR3, the DNA is TGCGCCAGCAGCCAAGGGACAGGGGGCAGATCTGGCTACACCTTC. Translated: CASSQGTGGRSGYTF.